A selection of T cell receptor beta chains follows, all from one sample in a study of T-cell reconstitution after alpha-beta-depleted transplantation in children. Using its own MiXCR run on the PCR reads, TCRdb lists one record per CDR3 protein. The repertoire holds 300,000 to 400,000 distinct CDR3 sequences, with 15% to 20% as singletons. Sample: PBMCs, mostly from graft donor cells, taken 360 days after TCRalphabeta/CD19-depleted stem cell transplant. The receptors here all came from a male patient aged 2-9 years who had a stem cell transplant for acute lymphoblastic leukemia, so the T cells may come from the graft donor. CDR3s include the opening cysteine and the closing phenylalanine or tryptophan. A D gene is named only where the DNA matches it firmly. A clone size is listed for some rows: how often the clone was seen (once, few, many), or a class if it is expanded.

TRBJ2-3 TRBD2 TRBV20-1 many TGCAGTGCTACTAGACGACTAGCGGGACTCACAGATACGCAGTATTTT CSATRRLAGLTDTQYF
TRBJ2-7 TRBD2 TRBV12-3/TRBV12-4 few TGTGCCAGCAGTTTTTTATTAAGCGGGAGGGCCGAGGAGCAGTACTTC CASSFLLSGRAEEQYF
TRBJ2-7 NA TRBV5-5 NA TGTGCCAGCAGCCCCCCTGGGGTCAGAAGGGACTTC CASSPPGVRRDF
TRBJ2-3 NA TRBV5-4 NA TGTGCCAGCAGCCATGGGATAGAGCGCCGGCTCACAGATACGCAGTATTTT CASSHGIERRLTDTQYF
TRBJ2-3 NA TRBV7-8 NA TGTGCCAGCAGCGGACCCCTAGGGACTAGCACAGATACGCAGTATTTT CASSGPLGTSTDTQYF
TRBJ1-4 NA TRBV7-2 NA TGTGCCAGCAATCCAGGAAAGGGCTATGAAAAACTGTTTTTT CASNPGKGYEKLFF
TRBJ2-7 NA TRBV20-1 NA TGCAGTGCTAGAGGCCCGGGACGGAGCTCCTACGAGCAGTACTTC CSARGPGRSSYEQYF
TRBJ1-4 NA TRBV19 many TGTGCCAGTAACTGGGGGACTAATGAAAAACTGTTTTTT CASNWGTNEKLFF
TRBJ1-6 NA TRBV20-1 NA TGCAGTGCGCGACCCGGCGGGGGAAATTCACCCCTCCACTTT CSARPGGGNSPLHF
TRBJ2-3 NA TRBV7-2 few TGTGCCAGCAGCCTCCTTGGCCGGGGAAGTAGCACAGATACGCAGTATTTT CASSLLGRGSSTDTQYF
TRBJ1-2 NA TRBV7-9 NA TGTGCCAGCAGCCCCCTGGAATGGGGTAACTATGGCTACACCTTC CASSPLEWGNYGYTF
TRBJ2-2 TRBD1 TRBV24-1 NA TGTGCCACCAGTGATTCAGGGGGCGGAGGGGAGCTGTTTTTT CATSDSGGGGELFF
TRBJ2-7 NA TRBV28 NA TGTGCCAGCAGTCGCCCCTCCCCGTATATTTACGAGCAGTACTTC CASSRPSPYIYEQYF
TRBJ2-1 NA TRBV4-3 few TGCGCCAGCAGCCAAGATTGGCGGAGCTACAATGAGCAGTTCTTC CASSQDWRSYNEQFF
TRBJ2-2 TRBD1 TRBV5-1 few TGCGCCAGCAGCTTGGGGGACAGGCCCACCGGGGAGCTGTTTTTT CASSLGDRPTGELFF
TRBJ2-4 NA TRBV6-5 few TGTGCCAGCAGTTACCGGGGCCTCAACATTCAGTACTTC CASSYRGLNIQYF
TRBJ1-4 TRBD1 TRBV25-1 NA TGTGCCAGTGCATTTCCGGGACAGGCTAATGAAAAACTGTTTTTT CASAFPGQANEKLFF
TRBJ2-2 NA TRBV7-2 NA TGTGCCAGCAGCTTAGCGGGAGAAACGGGGAACACCGGGGAGCTGTTTTTT CASSLAGETGNTGELFF